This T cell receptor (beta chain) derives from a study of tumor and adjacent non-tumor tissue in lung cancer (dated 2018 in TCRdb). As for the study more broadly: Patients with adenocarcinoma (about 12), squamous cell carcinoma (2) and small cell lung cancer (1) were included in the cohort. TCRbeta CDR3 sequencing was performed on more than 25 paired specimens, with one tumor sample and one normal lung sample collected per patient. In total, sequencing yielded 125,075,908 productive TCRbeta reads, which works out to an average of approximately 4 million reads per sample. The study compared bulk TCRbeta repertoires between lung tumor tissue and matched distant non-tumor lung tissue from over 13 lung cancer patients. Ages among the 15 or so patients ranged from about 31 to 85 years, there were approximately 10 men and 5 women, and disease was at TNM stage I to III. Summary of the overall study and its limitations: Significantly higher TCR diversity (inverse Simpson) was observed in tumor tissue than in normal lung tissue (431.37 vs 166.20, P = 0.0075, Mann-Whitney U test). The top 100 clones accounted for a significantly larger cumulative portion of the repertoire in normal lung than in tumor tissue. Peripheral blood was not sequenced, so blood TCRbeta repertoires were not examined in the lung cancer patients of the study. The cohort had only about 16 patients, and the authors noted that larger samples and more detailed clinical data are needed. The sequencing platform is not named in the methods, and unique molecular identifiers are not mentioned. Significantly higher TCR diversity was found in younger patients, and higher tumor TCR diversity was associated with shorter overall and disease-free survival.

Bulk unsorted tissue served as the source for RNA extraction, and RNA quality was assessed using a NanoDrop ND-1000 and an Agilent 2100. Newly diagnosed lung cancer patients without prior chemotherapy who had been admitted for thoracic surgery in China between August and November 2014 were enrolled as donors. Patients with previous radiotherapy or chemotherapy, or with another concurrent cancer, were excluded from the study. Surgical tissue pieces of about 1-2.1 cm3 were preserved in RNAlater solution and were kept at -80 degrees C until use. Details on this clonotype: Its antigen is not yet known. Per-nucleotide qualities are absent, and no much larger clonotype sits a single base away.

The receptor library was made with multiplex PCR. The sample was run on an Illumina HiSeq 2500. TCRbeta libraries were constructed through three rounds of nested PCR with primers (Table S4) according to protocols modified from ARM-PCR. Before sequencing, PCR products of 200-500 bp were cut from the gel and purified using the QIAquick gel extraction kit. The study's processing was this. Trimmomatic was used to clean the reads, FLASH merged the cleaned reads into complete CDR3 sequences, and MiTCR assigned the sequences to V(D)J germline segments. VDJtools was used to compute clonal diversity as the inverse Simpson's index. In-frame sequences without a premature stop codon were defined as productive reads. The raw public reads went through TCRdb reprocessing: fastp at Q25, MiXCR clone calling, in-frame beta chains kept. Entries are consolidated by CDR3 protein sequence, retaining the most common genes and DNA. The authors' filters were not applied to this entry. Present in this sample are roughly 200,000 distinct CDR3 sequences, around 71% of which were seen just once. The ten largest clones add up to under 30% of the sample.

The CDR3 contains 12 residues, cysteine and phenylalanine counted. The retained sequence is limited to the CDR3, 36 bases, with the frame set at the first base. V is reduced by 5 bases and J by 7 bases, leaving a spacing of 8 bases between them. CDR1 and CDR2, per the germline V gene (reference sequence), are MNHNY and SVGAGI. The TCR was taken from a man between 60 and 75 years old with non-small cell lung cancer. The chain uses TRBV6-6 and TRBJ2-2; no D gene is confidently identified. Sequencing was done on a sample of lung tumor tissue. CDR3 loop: CASSPAVGELFF. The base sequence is TGTGCCAGCAGTCCGGCGGTCGGGGAGCTGTTTTTT.